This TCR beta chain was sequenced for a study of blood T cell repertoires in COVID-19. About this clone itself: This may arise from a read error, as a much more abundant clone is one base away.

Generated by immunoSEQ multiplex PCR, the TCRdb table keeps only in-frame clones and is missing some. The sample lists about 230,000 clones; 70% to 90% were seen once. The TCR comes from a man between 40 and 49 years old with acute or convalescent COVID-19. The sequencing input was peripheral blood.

CDR3 sequence (DNA): TGTGCCAGCAGTTTTCAGGGAAATTCACCCCTCCACTTT. This sequence encodes CASSFQGNSPLHF. The genes are TRBV2 and TRBJ1-6, with a weak D call TRBD1 (5 bases). The CDR3 loop spans 13 amino acids. Germline CDR1 reads SNHLY; CDR2 reads FYNNEI. The V and J ends lost 5 bases and 7 bases respectively, with 9 bases between them.